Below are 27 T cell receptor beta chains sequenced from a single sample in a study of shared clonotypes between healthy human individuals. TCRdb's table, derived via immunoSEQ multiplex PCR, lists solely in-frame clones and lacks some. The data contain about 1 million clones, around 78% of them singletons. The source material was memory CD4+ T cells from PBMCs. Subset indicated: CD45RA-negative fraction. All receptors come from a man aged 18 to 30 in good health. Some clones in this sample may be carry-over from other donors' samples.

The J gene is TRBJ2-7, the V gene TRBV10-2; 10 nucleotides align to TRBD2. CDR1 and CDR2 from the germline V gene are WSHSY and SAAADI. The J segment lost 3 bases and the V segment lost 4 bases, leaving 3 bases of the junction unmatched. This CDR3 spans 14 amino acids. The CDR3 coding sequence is TGCGCCAGCAGTGGAACTAGCGGGGACTACGAGCAGTACTTC. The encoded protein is CASSGTSGDYEQYF.

The CDR3 sequence is CASQEDATNEKLFF. The CDR3, as DNA: TGCGCCAGCCAGGAGGACGCAACTAATGAAAAACTGTTTTTT. The chain couples TRBV5-1 to TRBJ1-4; the D is unclear. Trimming took 7 bases from V and 0 from J, leaving 10 bases between them. The CDR3 has 14 amino acids. Germline lookup yields CDR1 SGHRS and CDR2 YFSETQ. The variable domain in full, with the rest retrieved from reference TRBV5-1 and TRBJ1-4, is KAGVTQTPRYLIKTRGQQVTLSCSPISGHRSVSWYQQTPGQGLQFLFEYFSETQRNKGNFPGRFSGRQFSNSRSEMNVSTLELGDSALYLCASQEDATNEKLFFGSGTQLSVL.

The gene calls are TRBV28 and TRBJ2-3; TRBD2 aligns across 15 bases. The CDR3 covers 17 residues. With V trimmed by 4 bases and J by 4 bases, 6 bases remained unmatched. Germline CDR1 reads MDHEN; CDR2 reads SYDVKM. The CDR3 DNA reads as TGTGCCAGCAGTTCGCGGACTAGCGGGAGGGTTGCAGATACGCAGTATTTT. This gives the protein CASSSRTSGRVADTQYF.

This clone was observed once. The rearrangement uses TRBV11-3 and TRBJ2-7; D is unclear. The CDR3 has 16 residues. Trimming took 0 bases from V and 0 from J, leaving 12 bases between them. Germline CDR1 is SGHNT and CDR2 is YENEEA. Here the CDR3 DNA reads TGTGCCAGCAGCTTAGATGCGTCATCGAGCTCCTACGAGCAGTACTTC. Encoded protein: CASSLDASSSSYEQYF.

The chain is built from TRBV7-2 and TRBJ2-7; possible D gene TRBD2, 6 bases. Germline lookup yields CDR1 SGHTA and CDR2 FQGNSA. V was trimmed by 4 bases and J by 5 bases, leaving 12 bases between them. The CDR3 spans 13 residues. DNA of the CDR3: TGTGCCAGCAGCTCAACCGGGAGAGACGAGCAGTACTTC. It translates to CASSSTGRDEQYF.

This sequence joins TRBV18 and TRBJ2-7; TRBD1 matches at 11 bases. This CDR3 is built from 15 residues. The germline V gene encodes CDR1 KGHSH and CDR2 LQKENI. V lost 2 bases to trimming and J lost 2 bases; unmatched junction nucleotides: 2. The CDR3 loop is CASSPSGQGAYEQYF. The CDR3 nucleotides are TGTGCCAGCTCACCATCGGGACAGGGGGCCTACGAGCAGTACTTC.

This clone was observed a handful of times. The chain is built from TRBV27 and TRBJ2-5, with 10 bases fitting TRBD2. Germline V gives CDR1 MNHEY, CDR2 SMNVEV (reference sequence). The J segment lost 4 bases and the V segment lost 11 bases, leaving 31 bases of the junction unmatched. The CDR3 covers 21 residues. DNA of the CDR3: TGTGCCCGACGAAGGGGGCGAGGGGGGTTGGGGACTAGCGCAGGAATAGAGACCCAGTACTTC. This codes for CARRRGRGGLGTSAGIETQYF.

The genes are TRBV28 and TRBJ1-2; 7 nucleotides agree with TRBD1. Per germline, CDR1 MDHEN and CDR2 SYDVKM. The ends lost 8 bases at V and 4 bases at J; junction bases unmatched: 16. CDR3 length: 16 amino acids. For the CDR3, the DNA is TGTGCCAGCGCCTCCTCAGGGGGAGTTACTTCCTATGGCTACACCTTC. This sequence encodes CASASSGGVTSYGYTF.

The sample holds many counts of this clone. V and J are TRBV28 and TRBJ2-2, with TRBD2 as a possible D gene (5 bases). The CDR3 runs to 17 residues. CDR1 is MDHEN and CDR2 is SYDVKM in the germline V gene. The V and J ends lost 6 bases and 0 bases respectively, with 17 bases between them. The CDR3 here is CASRSRPSPSNTGELFF. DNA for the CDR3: TGTGCCAGCAGATCGCGTCCTAGCCCATCGAACACCGGGGAGCTGTTTTTT.

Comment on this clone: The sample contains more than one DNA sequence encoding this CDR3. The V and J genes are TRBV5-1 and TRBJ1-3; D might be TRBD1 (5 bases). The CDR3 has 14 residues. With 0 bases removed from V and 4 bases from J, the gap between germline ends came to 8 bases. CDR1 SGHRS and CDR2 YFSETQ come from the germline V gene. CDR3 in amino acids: CASSLAGIGNTIYF. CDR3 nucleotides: TGCGCCAGCAGCTTGGCAGGGATCGGAAACACCATATATTTT.

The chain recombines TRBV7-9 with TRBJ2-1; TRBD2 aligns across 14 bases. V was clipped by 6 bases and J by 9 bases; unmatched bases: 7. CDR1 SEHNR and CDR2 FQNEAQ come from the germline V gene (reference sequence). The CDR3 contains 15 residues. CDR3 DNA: TGTGCCAGCAGTCGACTAGCGGGAGGGAGCGGTGAGCAGTTCTTC. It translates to CASSRLAGGSGEQFF.

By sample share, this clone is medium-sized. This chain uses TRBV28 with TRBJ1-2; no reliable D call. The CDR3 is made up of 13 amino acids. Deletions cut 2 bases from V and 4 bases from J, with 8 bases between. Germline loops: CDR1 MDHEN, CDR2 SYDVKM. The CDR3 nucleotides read TGTGCCAGCAGTTTACCCACGGCCTATGGCTACACCTTC. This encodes CASSLPTAYGYTF.

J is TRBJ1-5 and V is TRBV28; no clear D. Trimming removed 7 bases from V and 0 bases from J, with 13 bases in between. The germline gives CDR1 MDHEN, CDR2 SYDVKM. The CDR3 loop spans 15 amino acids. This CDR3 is CASILGGVSNQPQHF. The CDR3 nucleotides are TGTGCCAGCATCCTGGGCGGGGTTAGCAATCAGCCCCAGCATTTT.

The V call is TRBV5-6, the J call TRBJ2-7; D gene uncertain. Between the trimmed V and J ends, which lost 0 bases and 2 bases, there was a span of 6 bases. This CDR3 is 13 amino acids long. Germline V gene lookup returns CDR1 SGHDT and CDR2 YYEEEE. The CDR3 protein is CASSLGTTYEQYF. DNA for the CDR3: TGTGCCAGCAGCTTGGGGACGACCTACGAGCAGTACTTC.

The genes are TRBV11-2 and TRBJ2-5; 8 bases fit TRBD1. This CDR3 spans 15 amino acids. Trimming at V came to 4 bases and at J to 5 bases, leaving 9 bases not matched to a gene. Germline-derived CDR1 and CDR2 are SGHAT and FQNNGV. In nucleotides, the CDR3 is TGTGCCAGCAGCTCCCGGACAGGGACCAAGGAGACCCAGTACTTC. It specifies CASSSRTGTKETQYF.

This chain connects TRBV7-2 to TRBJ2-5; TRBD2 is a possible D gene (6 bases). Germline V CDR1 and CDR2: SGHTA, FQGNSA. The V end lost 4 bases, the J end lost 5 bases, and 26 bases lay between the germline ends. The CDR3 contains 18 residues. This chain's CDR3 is CASSWGWDSIKRQETQYF. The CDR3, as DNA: TGTGCCAGCAGCTGGGGCTGGGACTCTATAAAGCGTCAGGAGACCCAGTACTTC.

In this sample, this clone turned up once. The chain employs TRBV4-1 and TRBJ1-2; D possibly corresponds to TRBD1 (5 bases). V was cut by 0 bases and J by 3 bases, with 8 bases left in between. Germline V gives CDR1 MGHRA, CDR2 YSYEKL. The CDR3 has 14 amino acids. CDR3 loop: CASSQEVGDYGYTF. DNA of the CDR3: TGCGCCAGCAGCCAAGAGGTGGGGGACTATGGCTACACCTTC.

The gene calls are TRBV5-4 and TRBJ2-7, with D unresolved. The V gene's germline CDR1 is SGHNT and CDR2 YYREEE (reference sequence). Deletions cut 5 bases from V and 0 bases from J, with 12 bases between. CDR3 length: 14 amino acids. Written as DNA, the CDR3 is TGTGCCAGCAGTTCTACTACCCTCTCCTACGAGCAGTACTTC. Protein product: CASSSTTLSYEQYF.

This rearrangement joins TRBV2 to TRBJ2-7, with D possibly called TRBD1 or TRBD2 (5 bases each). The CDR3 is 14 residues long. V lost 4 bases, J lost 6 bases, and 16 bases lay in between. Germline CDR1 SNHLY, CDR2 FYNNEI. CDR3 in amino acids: CASSADFLGAEQYF. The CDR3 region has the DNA TGTGCCAGCAGTGCGGACTTCCTCGGGGCCGAGCAGTACTTC. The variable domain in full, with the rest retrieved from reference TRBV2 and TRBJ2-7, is EPEVTQTPSHQVTQMGQEVILRCVPISNHLYFYWYRQILGQKVEFLVSFYNNEISEKSEIFDDQFSVERPDGSNFTLKIRSTKLEDSAMYFCASSADFLGAEQYFGPGTRLTVT.

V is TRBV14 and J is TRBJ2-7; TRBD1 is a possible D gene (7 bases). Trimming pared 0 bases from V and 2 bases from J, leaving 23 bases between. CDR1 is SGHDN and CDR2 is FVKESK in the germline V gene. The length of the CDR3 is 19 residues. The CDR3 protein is CASSQDPQLPSGGPYEQYF. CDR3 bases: TGTGCCAGCAGCCAAGATCCCCAGCTCCCCTCAGGGGGGCCCTACGAGCAGTACTTC.

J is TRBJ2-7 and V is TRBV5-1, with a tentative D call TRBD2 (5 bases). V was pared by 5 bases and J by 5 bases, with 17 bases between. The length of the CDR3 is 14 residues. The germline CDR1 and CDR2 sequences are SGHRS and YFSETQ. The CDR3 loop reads CASRRSGSTDEQYF. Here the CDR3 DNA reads TGCGCCAGCAGACGGTCGGGAAGTACCGACGAGCAGTACTTC.

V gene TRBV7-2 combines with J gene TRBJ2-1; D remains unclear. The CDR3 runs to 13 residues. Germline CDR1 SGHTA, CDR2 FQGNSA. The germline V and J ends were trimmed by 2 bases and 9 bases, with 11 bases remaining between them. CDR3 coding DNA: TGTGCCAGCAGCTTAAGGGCCCTCATTGAGCAGTTCTTC. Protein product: CASSLRALIEQFF.

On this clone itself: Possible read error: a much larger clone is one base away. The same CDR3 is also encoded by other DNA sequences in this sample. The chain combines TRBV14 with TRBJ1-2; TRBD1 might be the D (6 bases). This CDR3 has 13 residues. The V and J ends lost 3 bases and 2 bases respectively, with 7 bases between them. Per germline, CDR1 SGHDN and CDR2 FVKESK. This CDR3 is CASSQGANYGYTF. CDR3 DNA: TGTGCCAGCAGCCAGGGGGCGAACTATGGCTACACCTTC.

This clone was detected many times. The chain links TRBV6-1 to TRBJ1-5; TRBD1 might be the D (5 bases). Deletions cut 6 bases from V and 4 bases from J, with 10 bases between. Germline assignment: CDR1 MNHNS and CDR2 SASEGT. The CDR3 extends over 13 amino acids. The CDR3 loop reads CASRYTGNQPQHF. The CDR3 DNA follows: TGTGCCAGCAGATACACAGGAAATCAGCCCCAGCATTTT.

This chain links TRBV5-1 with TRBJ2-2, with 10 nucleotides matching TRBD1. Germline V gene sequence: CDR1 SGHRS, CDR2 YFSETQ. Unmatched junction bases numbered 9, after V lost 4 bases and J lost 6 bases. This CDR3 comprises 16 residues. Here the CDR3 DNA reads TGCGCCAGCAGCCCCAGGGGGACAGGGGATTCCGGGGAGCTGTTTTTT. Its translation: CASSPRGTGDSGELFF.

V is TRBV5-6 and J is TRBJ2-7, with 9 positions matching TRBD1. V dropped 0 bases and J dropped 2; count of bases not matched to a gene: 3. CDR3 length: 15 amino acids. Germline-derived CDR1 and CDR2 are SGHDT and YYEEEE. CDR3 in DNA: TGTGCCAGCAGCTTGGTGGGACAGGGTCCCTACGAGCAGTACTTC. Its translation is CASSLVGQGPYEQYF.

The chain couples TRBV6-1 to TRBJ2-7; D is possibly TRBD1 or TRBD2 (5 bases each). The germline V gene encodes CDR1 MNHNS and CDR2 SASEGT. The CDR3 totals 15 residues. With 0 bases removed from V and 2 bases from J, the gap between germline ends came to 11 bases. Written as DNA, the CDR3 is TGTGCCAGCAGTGAAGCCCCAGGGAGCGCCTACGAGCAGTACTTC. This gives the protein CASSEAPGSAYEQYF.